This T cell receptor beta chain was observed in a study of blood T cells in healthy people across ages. Study conclusions and caveats: The study lacked donor CMV status, which possibly confounded expanded clonotype changes.

With a J-beta primer mix and a sample-barcoded 5' primer, a second PCR ran about 7 to 12 cycles. Every cDNA molecule carried a tag from a template-switch adaptor bearing 12 random nucleotides. TCRdb re-called the 5' RACE reads through MiXCR, storing one row per CDR3 protein. Of about a million distinct CDR3 sequences in the sample, about two fifths were seen once. This clonotype was counted a few times. Its antigen remains unknown. Trimming pared 6 bases from V and 14 bases from J, leaving 23 bases between. This CDR3 spans 14 amino acids. The chain employs TRBV12-3 or TRBV12-4 and TRBJ2-1; perhaps TRBD1 as D (6 bases). Input material: blood. The receptor comes from a man between 18 and 35 years old in good health. For the CDR3, the DNA is TGTGCCAGCAGCGACCCGTTATCACAGGGTAGAGAGTTCTTC. The encoded protein is CASSDPLSQGREFF.